These 30 T cell receptor beta chains were sequenced from one sample in a study of blood T cell repertoires in COVID-19. Assay used: immunoSEQ multiplex PCR; TCRdb lists only in-frame clones, some missing. The sample shows approximately 170,000 clones, 80% to 85% of them seen only once. The specimen was peripheral blood. These receptor sequences come from a woman in her 70s with COVID-19, enrolled during active disease.

This chain links TRBV20-1 with TRBJ2-2, with D perhaps TRBD2 (5 bases). Germline CDR1 DFQATT, CDR2 SNEGSKA (reference sequence). V dropped 6 bases and J dropped 9 bases, with 11 bases sitting between them. The CDR3 consists of 11 residues. CDR3 nucleotides: TGCAGTGCCCTACTAGGGTGGGAGCTGTTTTTT. This sequence encodes CSALLGWELFF.

This rearrangement joins TRBV3-1 (or the pseudogene TRBV3-2) to TRBJ2-5; tentatively, D is TRBD2 (7 bases). V lost 1 base and J lost 7, with 13 bases in between. Germline V CDR1 and CDR2: LGHDT, YNNKEL (reference sequence). There are 14 residues in the CDR3. The CDR3 here is CASSQGAGEGTQYF. CDR3 bases: TGTGCCAGCAGCCAAGGGGCAGGGGAGGGGACCCAGTACTTC.

A few counts support this clone. The rearrangement links TRBV10-3 to TRBJ2-5, with unresolved D. Trimming left V 9 bases short and J 0 bases short, with 8 bases between. The CDR3 contains 12 residues. Germline CDR1 is ENHRY and CDR2 is SYGVKD. For the CDR3, the DNA is TGTGCCATAGGCGACAACCAAGAGACCCAGTACTTC. It yields the protein CAIGDNQETQYF.

J is TRBJ2-3 and V is TRBV7-9, with 7 bases lining up with TRBD2. V shed 5 bases, J shed 3 bases, and the junction held 11 bases outside the gene matches. Germline V gene lookup returns CDR1 SEHNR and CDR2 FQNEAQ (reference sequence). This CDR3 region has 16 residues. In DNA, the CDR3 is TGTGCCAGCAGCCCCTGGGAGGGTTGGGAGACAGATACGCAGTATTTT. It codes for CASSPWEGWETDTQYF. Variable domain in full (rest from reference TRBV7-9 and TRBJ2-3): DTGVSQNPRHKITKRGQNVTFRCDPISEHNRLYWYRQTLGQGPEFLTYFQNEAQLEKSRLLSDRFSAERPKGSFSTLEIQRTEQGDSAMYLCASSPWEGWETDTQYFGPGTRLTVL.

This clone appeared many times. The V gene is TRBV28, the J gene TRBJ2-1, with 12 bases lining up with TRBD2. Trimming at V came to 6 bases and at J to 7 bases, leaving 4 bases not matched to a gene. Germline CDR1 MDHEN, CDR2 SYDVKM. The CDR3 is 14 amino acids. CDR3 residues: CASRLAGGRNEQFF. The CDR3 DNA sequence: TGTGCCAGCAGACTAGCGGGGGGTCGGAATGAGCAGTTCTTC. Together with reference TRBV28 and TRBJ2-1, the CDR3 gives the full variable domain: DVKVTQSSRYLVKRTGEKVFLECVQDMDHENMFWYRQDPGLGLRLIYFSYDVKMKEKGDIPEGYSVSREKKERFSLILESASTNQTSMYLCASRLAGGRNEQFFGPGTRLTVL.

The chain uses TRBV30 and TRBJ1-1; D may be TRBD1 (6 bases). Germline V CDR1 and CDR2: GTSNPN, SVGIG (reference sequence). The CDR3 has 15 amino acids. V was trimmed by 4 bases and J by 5 bases, leaving 20 bases between them. CDR3 nucleotides: TGTGCCTGGATAGCTAAAGTGCGGGGGGCAACTGAAGCTTTCTTT. Translation: CAWIAKVRGATEAFF.

V is TRBV5-4 and J is TRBJ2-3, with TRBD2 matching 14 bases. Germline V gene lookup returns CDR1 SGHNT and CDR2 YYREEE (reference sequence). V trimming: 4 bases; J trimming: 3 bases; junction bases outside the gene matches: 4. This CDR3 comprises 16 residues. CDR3 nucleotide sequence: TGTGCCAGCAGCCCGGGACTAGCGGGGGTAACAGATACGCAGTATTTT. Residues: CASSPGLAGVTDTQYF. Based on the CDR3 plus reference TRBV5-4 and TRBJ2-3, the full variable domain is ETGVTQSPTHLIKTRGQQVTLRCSSQSGHNTVSWYQQALGQGPQFIFQYYREEENGRGNFPPRFSGLQFPNYSSELNVNALELDDSALYLCASSPGLAGVTDTQYFGPGTRLTVL.

This chain uses TRBV6-6 with TRBJ2-7, with 10 nucleotides matching TRBD2. This CDR3 spans 14 amino acids. Germline CDR1 MNHNY, CDR2 SVGAGI (reference sequence). The V and J ends lost 7 bases and 4 bases, in that order; junction bases with no gene match: 7. Here the CDR3 DNA reads TGTGCCAGCAATCGACTAGCGGGTTTATACGAGCAGTACTTC. Encoded protein: CASNRLAGLYEQYF.

The chain employs TRBV5-1 and TRBJ2-3; a weak D match, TRBD1 (5 bases). The germline V gene has CDR1 SGHRS and CDR2 YFSETQ. CDR3 length: 15 residues. The germline V and J ends were trimmed by 1 base and 0 bases, with 9 bases remaining between them. CDR3 DNA: TGCGCCAGCAGCTTGCAGGGCCAGAGCACAGATACGCAGTATTTT. It translates to CASSLQGQSTDTQYF. Full variable domain (rest looked up from reference TRBV5-1 and TRBJ2-3): KAGVTQTPRYLIKTRGQQVTLSCSPISGHRSVSWYQQTPGQGLQFLFEYFSETQRNKGNFPGRFSGRQFSNSRSEMNVSTLELGDSALYLCASSLQGQSTDTQYFGPGTRLTVL.

The chain joins TRBV6-6 to TRBJ2-5, with 14 bases fitting TRBD2. The germline gives CDR1 MNHNY, CDR2 SVGAGI (reference sequence). V lost 5 bases and J lost 4; bases outside the gene matches: 6. The CDR3 extends over 16 amino acids. The CDR3 is CASSRLAGGPGETQYF. DNA of the CDR3: TGTGCCAGCAGTCGACTAGCGGGAGGGCCGGGAGAGACCCAGTACTTC.

The chain combines TRBV6-2 or TRBV6-3 with TRBJ2-3; 9 bases align to TRBD2. CDR1 is MNHEY and CDR2 is SVGEGT in the germline V gene. The CDR3 is made up of 16 amino acids. J gave up 4 bases and V 6 bases, and 11 bases lay outside the gene matches. CDR3 bases: TGTGCCAGCAGCTCATTTAGCGGGAGAGTTGCAGATACGCAGTATTTT. Its translation: CASSSFSGRVADTQYF.

The chain has TRBV19 and TRBJ1-5; no reliable D call. V was pared by 3 bases and J by 7 bases, with 13 bases between. The CDR3 length is 14 residues. Per the germline V gene, CDR1 is LNHDA and CDR2 is SQIVND (reference sequence). The CDR3 protein is CASSISSTGQPQHF. In DNA form, the CDR3 reads TGTGCCAGTAGTATTTCCTCAACCGGGCAGCCCCAGCATTTT.

About this clone itself: The junction departs from germline at one end; a sequencing error may be responsible. The CDR3 DNA is TGCGCAAGCACCTTGGAGGCTAGCGGGAGAAATGAGCAGTTCTTC. It translates to CASTLEASGRNEQFF. V gene TRBV5-1 combines with J gene TRBJ2-1; 10 bases are shared with TRBD2. The CDR3 spans 15 residues. CDR1 is SGHRS, CDR2 YFSETQ, per germline. Full variable domain (outside the CDR3, taken from reference TRBV5-1 and TRBJ2-1): KAGVTQTPRYLIKTRGQQVTLSCSPISGHRSVSWYQQTPGQGLQFLFEYFSETQRNKGNFPGRFSGRQFSNSRSEMNVSTLELGDSALYLCASTLEASGRNEQFFGPGTRLTVL.

V usage is TRBV29-1 and J usage is TRBJ1-1; D uncertain. The CDR3 has 12 amino acids. V lost 4 bases and J 5 bases, leaving 11 bases between the germline ends. Germline lookup yields CDR1 SQVTM and CDR2 ANQGSEA. CDR3 sequence reads: CSVGRVGTEAFF. The CDR3 DNA sequence: TGCAGCGTTGGGAGGGTGGGAACTGAAGCTTTCTTT.

This clone was detected only a few times. The chain links TRBV5-1 to TRBJ2-3; 15 bases are a match to TRBD2. The length of the CDR3 is 16 residues. J lost 5 bases, V lost 4 bases, and 5 bases had no gene match. Germline V gene lookup returns CDR1 SGHRS and CDR2 YFSETQ. In nucleotides, the CDR3 is TGCGCCAGCAGCCGGACTAGCGGGAGGGCCAGAGATACGCAGTATTTT. Translation gives CASSRTSGRARDTQYF.

The chain is built from TRBV6-5 and TRBJ2-7; 7 positions match TRBD2. The CDR3 sequence is 16 residues long. Germline values: CDR1 MNHEY, CDR2 SVGAGI. Losses at the gene ends were 4 bases for V and 0 bases for J; bases not matched to a gene: 9. The CDR3 here is CASSSLKGRDSYEQYF. The DNA of the CDR3 is TGTGCCAGCAGTTCCCTTAAAGGGAGGGACTCCTACGAGCAGTACTTC.

This clone was counted a single time. The genes are TRBV4-3 and TRBJ2-2; D gene ambiguous. The length of the CDR3 is 12 residues. Per germline, CDR1 LGHNA and CDR2 YSLEER. Deletions cut 4 bases from V and 7 bases from J, with 7 bases between. CDR3 coding DNA: TGCGCCAGCAGCCCGAGTTTCGGGGAGCTGTTTTTT. This encodes CASSPSFGELFF.

V and J are TRBV2 and TRBJ1-6, with D tentatively TRBD1 (6 bases). Germline V lookup: CDR1 SNHLY, CDR2 FYNNEI. The CDR3 totals 15 residues. Trimming left V 8 bases short and J 10 bases short, with 21 bases between. This chain's CDR3 is CASSLGGQVKSPLHF. In DNA form, the CDR3 reads TGTGCCAGCTCCCTAGGGGGTCAGGTGAAATCACCCCTCCACTTT.

This clone was counted only a few times. This rearrangement joins TRBV7-9 to TRBJ1-1; D is ambiguous. From germline, CDR1 is SEHNR and CDR2 FQNEAQ (reference sequence). Trimming took 3 bases from V and 5 from J, leaving 13 bases between them. This CDR3 contains 14 residues. CDR3 in DNA: TGTGCCAGCAGCTTGGCCGTCCCGAGGACTGAAGCTTTCTTT. It is translated as CASSLAVPRTEAFF.

This chain connects TRBV28 to TRBJ2-3, with no clear D. V was clipped by 1 base and J by 2 bases, with 13 bases between them. There are 16 residues in the CDR3. CDR1 is MDHEN, CDR2 SYDVKM, per germline. The CDR3 DNA is TGTGCCAGCAGTTTATTTGAAGCCACCTACACAGATACGCAGTATTTT. This gives the protein CASSLFEATYTDTQYF.

This clone was recorded only once. V and J are TRBV6-5 and TRBJ2-5, with D possibly matching TRBD2 (5 bases). Looked up from germline, CDR1 is MNHEY and CDR2 is SVGAGI. Trimming cost V 5 bases and J 6 bases, with 19 bases left between them. This CDR3 has 15 residues. Written as DNA, the CDR3 is TGTGCCAGCAGTCAAACTAGACACGATCAACAGACCCAGTACTTC. Its translation is CASSQTRHDQQTQYF.

The chain has TRBV7-6 and TRBJ1-3; D unclear. Trimming left V 0 bases short and J 1 base short, with 10 bases between. The CDR3 is 16 residues long. Germline V lookup: CDR1 SGHVS, CDR2 FNYEAQ. This CDR3 reads CASSLAPKTSGNTIYF. In DNA form, the CDR3 reads TGTGCCAGCAGCTTAGCCCCGAAAACATCTGGAAACACCATATATTTT.

The rearrangement links TRBV5-4 to TRBJ1-2, with 7 bases aligning to TRBD1. The trim removed 4 bases at V and 3 bases at J, leaving 6 bases unmatched. The CDR3 spans 14 residues. Germline V lookup: CDR1 SGHNT, CDR2 YYREEE (reference sequence). The DNA of the CDR3 is TGTGCCAGCAGCCCTGGACAGGTACACTATGGCTACACCTTC. Amino acid sequence: CASSPGQVHYGYTF.

The chain joins TRBV27 to TRBJ2-3, with 8 bases that match TRBD2. Germline-derived CDR1 and CDR2 are MNHEY and SMNVEV (reference sequence). This CDR3 spans 13 amino acids. Trimming took 9 bases from V and 1 from J; bases not matched to a gene: 3. CDR3 region: CASRRGGTDTQYF. DNA for the CDR3: TGTGCCAGTAGGCGGGGGGGCACAGATACGCAGTATTTT.

V usage is TRBV28 and J usage is TRBJ1-5; the match to TRBD1 covers 12 bases. With 6 bases clipped from V and 0 bases from J, the junction kept 6 bases outside the gene matches. This CDR3 comprises 17 residues. CDR1 and CDR2 (germline): MDHEN, SYDVKM. The CDR3 sequence: CASRGTGGELSNQPQHF. The CDR3, as DNA: TGTGCCAGCAGGGGGACAGGGGGCGAACTTAGCAATCAGCCCCAGCATTTT. The full variable domain, completed using reference TRBV28 and TRBJ1-5, is DVKVTQSSRYLVKRTGEKVFLECVQDMDHENMFWYRQDPGLGLRLIYFSYDVKMKEKGDIPEGYSVSREKKERFSLILESASTNQTSMYLCASRGTGGELSNQPQHFGDGTRLSIL.

The chain links TRBV18 to TRBJ2-1; possibly TRBD1 for D (6 bases). The CDR3 covers 16 residues. CDR1 and CDR2 (germline): KGHSH, LQKENI. Trimming stripped 3 bases from V and 4 bases from J, with 16 bases between. In DNA, the CDR3 is TGTGCCAGCTCACCTAGAGGACAGAGTATATACAATGAGCAGTTCTTC. Translation gives CASSPRGQSIYNEQFF.

The chain links TRBV7-2 to TRBJ2-2, with 7 bases matching TRBD2. This CDR3 region has 16 residues. The germline gives CDR1 SGHTA, CDR2 FQGNSA. The ends lost 3 bases at V and 0 bases at J; junction bases unmatched: 4. CDR3 in amino acids: CASSFESGANTGELFF. CDR3 DNA: TGTGCCAGCAGCTTTGAAAGCGGGGCGAACACCGGGGAGCTGTTTTTT.

V and J are TRBV28 and TRBJ2-7; TRBD2 matches at 7 bases. The germline gives CDR1 MDHEN, CDR2 SYDVKM. Germline trimming cut 3 bases from V and 1 base from J; bases unmatched to any gene: 6. The CDR3 totals 15 residues. The CDR3 sequence: CASSLGGSASYEQYF. CDR3 nucleotides: TGTGCCAGCAGTTTGGGGGGGTCGGCTTCCTACGAGCAGTACTTC.

The rearrangement uses TRBV19 and TRBJ2-1, with TRBD1 matching 9 bases. Germline CDR1 is LNHDA and CDR2 is SQIVND (reference sequence). The CDR3 sequence is 14 residues long. V was clipped by 7 bases and J by 8 bases; unmatched bases: 9. CDR3 nucleotides: TGTGCCAGTAACATGGGGGACAGGGTCTATGAGCAGTTCTTC. The encoded protein is CASNMGDRVYEQFF. The entire variable domain, with the rest obtained from reference TRBV19 and TRBJ2-1, is as follows: DGGITQSPKYLFRKEGQNVTLSCEQNLNHDAMYWYRQDPGQGLRLIYYSQIVNDFQKGDIAEGYSVSREKKESFPLTVTSAQKNPTAFYLCASNMGDRVYEQFFGPGTRLTVL.

In its sample, this clone was seen a few times. The chain carries TRBV24-1 and TRBJ2-2; a weak D match, TRBD1 (5 bases). The CDR3 runs 14 residues. Deletions cut 5 bases from V and 2 bases from J, with 8 bases between. Germline CDR1 is KGHDR and CDR2 is SFDVKD. DNA for the CDR3: TGTGCCACCAGTGCAGGGTTAAACACCGGGGAGCTGTTTTTT. It codes for CATSAGLNTGELFF.